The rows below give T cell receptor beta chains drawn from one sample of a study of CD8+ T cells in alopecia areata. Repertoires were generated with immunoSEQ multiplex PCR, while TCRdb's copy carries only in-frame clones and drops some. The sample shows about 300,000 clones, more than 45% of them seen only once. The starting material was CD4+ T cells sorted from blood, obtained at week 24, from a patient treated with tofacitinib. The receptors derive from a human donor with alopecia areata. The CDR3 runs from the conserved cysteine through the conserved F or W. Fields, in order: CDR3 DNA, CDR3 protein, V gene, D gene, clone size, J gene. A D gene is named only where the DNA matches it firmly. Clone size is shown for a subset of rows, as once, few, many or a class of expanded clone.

TGTGCCAGCAGCCTACGTAGGGGACAGGGGGCAGATACGCAGTATTTT | CASSLRRGQGADTQYF | TRBV7-8 | TRBD1 | few | TRBJ2-3
TGTGCCAGCAGCTTTAGGACTTTCGCGGAGACCCAGTACTTC | CASSFRTFAETQYF | TRBV7-8 | NA | NA | TRBJ2-5
TGTGCCAGCAGCCGTGACAGTGGGAACACTGAAGCTTTCTTT | CASSRDSGNTEAFF | TRBV6-5 | NA | NA | TRBJ1-1
TGTGCCAGCAGCCCTAGTCCCGGGGACGGGAATAAAGAGACCCAGTACTTC | CASSPSPGDGNKETQYF | TRBV13 | NA | NA | TRBJ2-5
TGCAGCGTTGGGCCGGGACAGGGGGTGTATGGCTACACCTTC | CSVGPGQGVYGYTF | TRBV29-1 | TRBD1 | few | TRBJ1-2
TGCGCCAGCAGCCCGCGACAGGGAGCCTCCTACGAGCAGTACTTC | CASSPRQGASYEQYF | TRBV5-1 | TRBD1 | NA | TRBJ2-7
TGTGCCAGCAGCATCTTAGCGGGGAGCACAGATACGCAGTATTTT | CASSILAGSTDTQYF | TRBV7-9 | TRBD2 | NA | TRBJ2-3
TGTGCCTGGAGTGCAGGGACTGGGGCCAACGTCCTGACTTTC | CAWSAGTGANVLTF | TRBV30 | NA | few | TRBJ2-6
TGTGCCAGCAGCTCGGGACTAGTGGAATACAATGAGCAGTTCTTC | CASSSGLVEYNEQFF | TRBV5-4 | TRBD2 | NA | TRBJ2-1
TGTGCCAGCAGTGTACAGGGGAACACTGAAGCTTTCTTT | CASSVQGNTEAFF | TRBV2 | NA | few | TRBJ1-1
TGTGCCTGGAGTGTACTGGTCCGTACCGGGGTGCGCACAGATACGCAGTATTTT | CAWSVLVRTGVRTDTQYF | TRBV30 | NA | NA | TRBJ2-3
TGCGCCAGCAGCCAGCACACAGTCAATGAGCAGTTCTTC | CASSQHTVNEQFF | TRBV4-1 | NA | NA | TRBJ2-1
TGTGCCATCGGAGGGGGGAGATACGAGCAGTACTTC | CAIGGGRYEQYF | TRBV10-3 | NA | NA | TRBJ2-7
TGCAGCGTTGGAAGAGGGGGATATCGGAACACTGAAGCTTTCTTT | CSVGRGGYRNTEAFF | TRBV29-1 | NA | few | TRBJ1-1
TGTGCCTGGAGTGTCGGAAGCTCTGGGGCCAACGTCCTGACTTTC | CAWSVGSSGANVLTF | TRBV30 | NA | few | TRBJ2-6
TGTGCCTGGAGTTTGACAGGGGGTTCCTATGGCTACACCTTC | CAWSLTGGSYGYTF | TRBV30 | TRBD1 | NA | TRBJ1-2
TGTGCCTGGAATCTGGGATCGAACACCGGGGAGCTGTTTTTT | CAWNLGSNTGELFF | TRBV30 | NA | NA | TRBJ2-2
TGTGCCAGCAGCCCCGCGAGCGTATGGGGGGAGACCCAGTACTTC | CASSPASVWGETQYF | TRBV6-5 | NA | few | TRBJ2-5
TGCGCCAGCACAACCGGGACTACCGGGGAGACCCAGTACTTC | CASTTGTTGETQYF | TRBV5-1 | TRBD2 | few | TRBJ2-5
TGTGCCAGCAGCGTATCCAGCGGGGGGGAGGAGACCCAGTACTTC | CASSVSSGGEETQYF | TRBV9 | TRBD2 | NA | TRBJ2-5
TGTGCCAGCAGTACGGGACGGCCTAATTCACCCCTCCACTTT | CASSTGRPNSPLHF | TRBV5-6 | NA | few | TRBJ1-6
TGTGCCACCAGCAGAGATCCTTCGCGGGGGGCTGGCGAGCAGTACTTC | CATSRDPSRGAGEQYF | TRBV15 | TRBD2 | NA | TRBJ2-7
TGTGCCAGCAGCCTAGACAGAGATGTAAACTATGGCTACACCTTC | CASSLDRDVNYGYTF | TRBV6-6 | NA | NA | TRBJ1-2
TGTGCCAGCAGTTCCCTACCGGGACTAGGGAAAGATACGCAGTATTTT | CASSSLPGLGKDTQYF | TRBV27 | TRBD2 | NA | TRBJ2-3
TGTGCCAGCAGCTTGTTCGGAACCCACAATGAGCAGTTCTTC | CASSLFGTHNEQFF | TRBV7-9 | NA | NA | TRBJ2-1
TGTGCCATCAGAGATACAGGGGAGAACACTGAAGCTTTCTTT | CAIRDTGENTEAFF | TRBV10-3 | TRBD1 | NA | TRBJ1-1
TGTGCCAGCAGTACACTCTCTGAAAGACACTTTAAGCAGTTCTTC | CASSTLSERHFKQFF | TRBV6-5 | NA | NA | TRBJ2-1
TGTGCCAGCAGCTATCCAGCGGGGGGCCGAGCCAAAAACATTCAGTACTTC | CASSYPAGGRAKNIQYF | TRBV7-2 | TRBD2 | NA | TRBJ2-4
TGTGCCAGCAGCCAGGGGAACAGGGGGCAGAATTCACCCCTCCACTTT | CASSQGNRGQNSPLHF | TRBV4-2 | TRBD1 | NA | TRBJ1-6
TGTGCCAGCACTCCAGTGGGGATTGATAATTCACCCCTCCACTTT | CASTPVGIDNSPLHF | TRBV25-1 | NA | once | TRBJ1-6
TGTGCCAGCAGTTCACAGGGAAACGGCTATGGCTACACCTTC | CASSSQGNGYGYTF | TRBV6-5 | NA | NA | TRBJ1-2
TGTGCCAGCAGTCATCTCGGTGGCTACACCTTC | CASSHLGGYTF | TRBV28 | NA | once | TRBJ1-2
TGTGCCAGCAGCGTAGTCGGGACTAGCGGAATTGGGGAGACCCAGTACTTC | CASSVVGTSGIGETQYF | TRBV9 | TRBD2 | NA | TRBJ2-5
TGTGCCAGCAGTCCTACAGAGAGAGGTTCACCCCTCCACTTT | CASSPTERGSPLHF | TRBV2 | NA | few | TRBJ1-6
TGTGCTAGTGGTTTGCAAAGCGGGGGGGCCGCCGAGACCCAGTACTTC | CASGLQSGGAAETQYF | TRBV12-5 | TRBD2 | NA | TRBJ2-5
TGCAGCGTTGTGTTGAGGTTCAAAGATACGCAGTATTTT | CSVVLRFKDTQYF | TRBV29-1 | NA | few | TRBJ2-3
TGCAGCGTTGGCCGGGTCCAAGAGACCCAGTACTTC | CSVGRVQETQYF | TRBV29-1 | NA | NA | TRBJ2-5
TGCGCCAGCAGGGGGGACAGGGACTACTGGTTCTTC | CASRGDRDYWFF | TRBV5-1 | TRBD1 | medium-sized | TRBJ2-1
TGTGCCACCAGCAGGGGCCTCTCTGGGGCCAACGTCCTGACTTTC | CATSRGLSGANVLTF | TRBV15 | NA | NA | TRBJ2-6
TGTGCCAGCAGCTTTGTTCTAGCGGGGGGTCAAGAGACCCAGTACTTC | CASSFVLAGGQETQYF | TRBV7-9 | TRBD2 | NA | TRBJ2-5
TGTGCCAGCGAACACCCTAATGAAAAACTGTTTTTT | CASEHPNEKLFF | TRBV2 | NA | NA | TRBJ1-4
TGTGCCATCAGTGAGACAGATAACTATGGCTACACCTTC | CAISETDNYGYTF | TRBV10-3 | NA | NA | TRBJ1-2
TGTGCCAGCAGCTACAGCCGGAACACTGAAGCTTTCTTT | CASSYSRNTEAFF | TRBV7-3 | NA | NA | TRBJ1-1
TGTGCCAGCAGTGAGGCGGGACAGGGAGTCTCTGGGGCCAACGTCCTGACTTTC | CASSEAGQGVSGANVLTF | TRBV25-1 | TRBD1 | NA | TRBJ2-6
TGCGCCAGCAGCTTGGAGGCTAGAAGCACAGATACGCAGTATTTT | CASSLEARSTDTQYF | TRBV5-1 | NA | few | TRBJ2-3
TGTGCCAGCAGCTTAGGCGGGGGGGCAGATACGCAGTATTTT | CASSLGGGADTQYF | TRBV7-2 | TRBD2 | NA | TRBJ2-3